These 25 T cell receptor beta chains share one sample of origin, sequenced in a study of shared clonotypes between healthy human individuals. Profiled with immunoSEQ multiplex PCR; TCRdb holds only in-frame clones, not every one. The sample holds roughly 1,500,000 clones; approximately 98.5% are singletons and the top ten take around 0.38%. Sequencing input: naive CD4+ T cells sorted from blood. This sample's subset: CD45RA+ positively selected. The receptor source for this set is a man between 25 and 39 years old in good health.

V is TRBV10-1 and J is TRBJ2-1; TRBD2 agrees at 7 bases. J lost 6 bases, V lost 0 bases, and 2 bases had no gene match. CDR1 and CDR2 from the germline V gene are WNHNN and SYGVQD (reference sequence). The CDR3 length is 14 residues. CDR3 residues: CASSESPSGNEQFF. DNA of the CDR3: TGCGCCAGCAGTGAGTCGCCTAGCGGCAATGAGCAGTTCTTC.

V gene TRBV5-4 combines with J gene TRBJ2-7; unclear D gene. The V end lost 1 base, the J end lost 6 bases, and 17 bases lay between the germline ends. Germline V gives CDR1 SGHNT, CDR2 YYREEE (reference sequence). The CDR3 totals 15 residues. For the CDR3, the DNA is TGTGCCAGCAGCTTGAACTCTTTCCAAGGCCGCGAGCAGTACTTC. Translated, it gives CASSLNSFQGREQYF.

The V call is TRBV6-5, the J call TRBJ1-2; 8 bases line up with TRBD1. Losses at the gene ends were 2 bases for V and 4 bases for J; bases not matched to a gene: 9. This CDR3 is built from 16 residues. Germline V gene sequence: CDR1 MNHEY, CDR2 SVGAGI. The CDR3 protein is CASSYRRTGPLYGYTF. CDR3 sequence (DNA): TGTGCCAGCAGTTACCGTCGGACAGGGCCCCTCTATGGCTACACCTTC.

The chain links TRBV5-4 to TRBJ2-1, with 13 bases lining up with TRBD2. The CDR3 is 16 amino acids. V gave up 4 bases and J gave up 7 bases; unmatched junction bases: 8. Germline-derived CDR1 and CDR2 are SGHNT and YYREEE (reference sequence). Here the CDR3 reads CASSRGTSGERNEQFF. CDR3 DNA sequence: TGTGCCAGCAGCAGGGGGACTAGCGGGGAACGGAATGAGCAGTTCTTC.

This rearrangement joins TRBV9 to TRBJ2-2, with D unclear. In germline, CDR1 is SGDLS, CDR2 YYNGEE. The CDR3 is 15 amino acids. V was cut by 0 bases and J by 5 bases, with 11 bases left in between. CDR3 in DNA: TGTGCCAGCAGCGTAGCATCGAAAGGGACCGGGGAGCTGTTTTTT. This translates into CASSVASKGTGELFF.

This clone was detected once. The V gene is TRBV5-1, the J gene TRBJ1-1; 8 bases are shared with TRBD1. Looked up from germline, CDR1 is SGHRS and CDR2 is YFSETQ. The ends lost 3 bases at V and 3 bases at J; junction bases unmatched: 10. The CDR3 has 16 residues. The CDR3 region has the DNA TGCGCCAGCAGCTGGCGGACAGGGCGCCCTCACACTGAAGCTTTCTTT. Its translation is CASSWRTGRPHTEAFF.

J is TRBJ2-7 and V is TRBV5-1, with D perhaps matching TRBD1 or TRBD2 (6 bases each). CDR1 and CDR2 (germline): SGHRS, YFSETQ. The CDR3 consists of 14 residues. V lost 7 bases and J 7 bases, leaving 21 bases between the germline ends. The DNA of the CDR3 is TGCGCCAGCCGCCTCGGGGGCGTCCTAGGAGAGCAGTACTTC. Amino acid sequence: CASRLGGVLGEQYF.

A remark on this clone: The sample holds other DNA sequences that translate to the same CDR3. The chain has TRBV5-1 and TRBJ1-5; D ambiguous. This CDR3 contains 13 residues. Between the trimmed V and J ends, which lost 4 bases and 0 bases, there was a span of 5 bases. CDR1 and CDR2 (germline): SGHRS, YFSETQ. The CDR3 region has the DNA TGCGCCAGCAGCACAGATAGCAATCAGCCCCAGCATTTT. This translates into CASSTDSNQPQHF.

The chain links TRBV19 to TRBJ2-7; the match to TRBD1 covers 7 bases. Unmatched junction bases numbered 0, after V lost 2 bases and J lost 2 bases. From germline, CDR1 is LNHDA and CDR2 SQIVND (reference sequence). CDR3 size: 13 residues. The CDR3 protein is CASSIQGAYEQYF. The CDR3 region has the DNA TGTGCCAGTAGTATACAGGGGGCCTACGAGCAGTACTTC.

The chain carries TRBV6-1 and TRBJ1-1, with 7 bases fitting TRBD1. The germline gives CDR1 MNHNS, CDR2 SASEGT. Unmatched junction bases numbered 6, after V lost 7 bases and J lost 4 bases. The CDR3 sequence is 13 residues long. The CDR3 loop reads CASNQGVGTEAFF. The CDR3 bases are TGTGCCAGCAATCAGGGGGTAGGCACTGAAGCTTTCTTT.

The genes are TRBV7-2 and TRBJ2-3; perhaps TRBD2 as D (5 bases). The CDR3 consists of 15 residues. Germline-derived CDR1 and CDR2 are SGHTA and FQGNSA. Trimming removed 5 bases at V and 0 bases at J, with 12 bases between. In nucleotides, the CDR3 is TGTGCCAGCAGCCAAATCCGGGGTAGCACAGATACGCAGTATTTT. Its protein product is CASSQIRGSTDTQYF.

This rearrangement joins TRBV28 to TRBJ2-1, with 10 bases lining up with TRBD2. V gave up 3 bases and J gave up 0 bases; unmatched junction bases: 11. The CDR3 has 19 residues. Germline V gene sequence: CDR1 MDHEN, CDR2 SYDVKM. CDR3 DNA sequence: TGTGCCAGCAGTTTTCGTGCTAGCGGGAGTGGAAGCTCCTACAATGAGCAGTTCTTC. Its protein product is CASSFRASGSGSSYNEQFF. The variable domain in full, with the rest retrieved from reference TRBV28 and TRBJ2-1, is DVKVTQSSRYLVKRTGEKVFLECVQDMDHENMFWYRQDPGLGLRLIYFSYDVKMKEKGDIPEGYSVSREKKERFSLILESASTNQTSMYLCASSFRASGSGSSYNEQFFGPGTRLTVL.

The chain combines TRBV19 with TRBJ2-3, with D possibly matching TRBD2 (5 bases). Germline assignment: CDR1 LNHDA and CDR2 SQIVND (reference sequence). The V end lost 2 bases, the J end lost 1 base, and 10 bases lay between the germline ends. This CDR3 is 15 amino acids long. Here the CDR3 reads CASSIIPGGTDTQYF. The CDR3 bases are TGTGCCAGTAGTATAATCCCCGGGGGCACAGATACGCAGTATTTT.

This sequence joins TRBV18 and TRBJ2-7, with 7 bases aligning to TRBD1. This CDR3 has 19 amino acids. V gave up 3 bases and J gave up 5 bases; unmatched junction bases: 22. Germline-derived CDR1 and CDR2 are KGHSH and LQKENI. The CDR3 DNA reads TGTGCCAGCTCACCCCGGGGCGCAGATCGGGGACAGAGTGTCGACGAGCAGTACTTC. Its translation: CASSPRGADRGQSVDEQYF.

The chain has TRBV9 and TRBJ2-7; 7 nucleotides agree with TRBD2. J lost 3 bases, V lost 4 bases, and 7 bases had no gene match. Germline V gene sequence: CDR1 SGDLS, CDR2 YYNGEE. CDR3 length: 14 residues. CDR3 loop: CASSLEPSGYEQYF. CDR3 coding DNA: TGTGCCAGCAGCTTGGAACCTAGCGGCTACGAGCAGTACTTC.

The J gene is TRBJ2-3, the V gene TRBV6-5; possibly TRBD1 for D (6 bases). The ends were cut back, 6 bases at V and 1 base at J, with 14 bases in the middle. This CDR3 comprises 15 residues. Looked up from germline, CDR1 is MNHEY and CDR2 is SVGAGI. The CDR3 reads CASRRTGGRTDTQYF. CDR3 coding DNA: TGTGCCAGCAGACGTACTGGGGGCCGCACAGATACGCAGTATTTT.

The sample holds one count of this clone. The CDR3: CASSFGLDEYNEQFF. Written as DNA, the CDR3 is TGTGCCAGCAGCTTTGGACTAGATGAGTACAATGAGCAGTTCTTC. The chain carries TRBV5-4 and TRBJ2-1; 7 bases line up with TRBD2. Germline V lookup: CDR1 SGHNT, CDR2 YYREEE (reference sequence). This CDR3 has 15 amino acids. V shed 2 bases and J 4 bases; nucleotides not matched to a gene: 6.

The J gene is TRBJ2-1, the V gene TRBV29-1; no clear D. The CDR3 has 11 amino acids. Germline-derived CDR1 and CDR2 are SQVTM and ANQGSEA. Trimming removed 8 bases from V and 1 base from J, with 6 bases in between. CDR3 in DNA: TGCAGCCAAAAGTCCTACAATGAGCAGTTCTTC. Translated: CSQKSYNEQFF.

The CDR3 DNA follows: TGTGCCAGCGCCACCAGGGGCGAGCAGTACTTC. Residues: CASATRGEQYF. The chain combines TRBV28 with TRBJ2-7, with D possibly being TRBD1 (6 bases). Trimming removed 8 bases from V and 6 bases from J, with 11 bases in between. CDR1 is MDHEN and CDR2 is SYDVKM in the germline V gene. The CDR3 is 11 residues long.

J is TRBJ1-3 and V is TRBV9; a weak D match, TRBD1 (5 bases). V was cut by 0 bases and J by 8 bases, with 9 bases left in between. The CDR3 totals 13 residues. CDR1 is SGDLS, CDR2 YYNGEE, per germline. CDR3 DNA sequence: TGTGCCAGCAGCGTAGGGGTGGGGGACACCATATATTTT. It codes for CASSVGVGDTIYF.

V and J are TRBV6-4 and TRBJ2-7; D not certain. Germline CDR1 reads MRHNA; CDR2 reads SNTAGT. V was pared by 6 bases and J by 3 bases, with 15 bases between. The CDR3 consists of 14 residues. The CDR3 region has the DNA TGTGCCAGCAGGGCTATAGGACGGGTCTACGAGCAGTACTTC. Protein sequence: CASRAIGRVYEQYF.

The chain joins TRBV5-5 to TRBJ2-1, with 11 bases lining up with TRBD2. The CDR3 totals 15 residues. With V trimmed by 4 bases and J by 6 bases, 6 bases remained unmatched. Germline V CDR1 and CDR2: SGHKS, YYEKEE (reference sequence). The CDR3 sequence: CASSTGLAGLNEQFF. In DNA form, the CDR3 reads TGTGCCAGCAGCACAGGACTAGCGGGCCTCAATGAGCAGTTCTTC.

CDR3 coding DNA: TGCGCCAGCAGCTTGGGCGGGAGGGCCGTGAACGAGCAGTACTTC. It specifies CASSLGGRAVNEQYF. This chain links TRBV5-1 with TRBJ2-7; 9 positions match TRBD2. Germline V gene lookup returns CDR1 SGHRS and CDR2 YFSETQ. The V gene end was trimmed by 0 bases and the J gene end by 5 bases; junction bases not matched to a gene: 6. This CDR3 is 15 amino acids long.

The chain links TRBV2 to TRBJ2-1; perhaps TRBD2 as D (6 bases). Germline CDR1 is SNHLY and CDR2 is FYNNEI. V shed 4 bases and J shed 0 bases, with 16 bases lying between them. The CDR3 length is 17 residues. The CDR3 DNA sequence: TGTGCCAGCAGTGTTGGTAGCGGATACCACTCCTACAATGAGCAGTTCTTC. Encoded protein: CASSVGSGYHSYNEQFF.

The DNA for the CDR3 is TGTGCCAGCAGCTCCCAGAAGGAGGGCTCCTACGAGCAGTACTTC. Its protein is CASSSQKEGSYEQYF. This chain uses TRBV5-4 with TRBJ2-7, with D perhaps TRBD2 (6 bases). The CDR3 contains 15 residues. Germline V lookup: CDR1 SGHNT, CDR2 YYREEE (reference sequence). V was trimmed by 3 bases and J by 0 bases, leaving 13 bases between them.